This T cell receptor (beta chain) was sequenced in a study of blood T cells in healthy people across ages. Unmatched junction bases numbered 7, after V lost 6 bases and J lost 3 bases. Germline V gives CDR1 SQVTM, CDR2 ANQGSEA. The CDR3 covers 13 residues. In this sample, this clonotype turned up many times. Alongside a J-beta primer mix, a sample-barcoded 5' primer served in a second PCR lasting roughly 7 to 12 cycles. TCRdb re-analysed the 5' RACE reads in MiXCR, keeping a single row per CDR3 protein. The table shows about 1,400,000 distinct CDR3 sequences, with 55% to 75% occurring only once. The V call is TRBV29-1, the J call TRBJ2-5; 7 bases are shared with TRBD2. The sequence was obtained from a man aged 18 to 29 in good health. Material: blood. The CDR3 loop reads CSVAGLMKETQYF. CDR3 bases: TGCAGCGTCGCGGGACTAATGAAAGAGACCCAGTACTTC.